This TCR beta chain was captured by sequencing in a study of blood T cell repertoires in COVID-19. Turning to the study itself: From the United States, Italy and Spain came samples of acute and convalescent COVID-19. The analysed material was cDNA or gDNA that came from T cells, B-cell-depleted T cells, or PBMCs.

The CDR3 spans 15 residues. Looked up from germline, CDR1 is SGHTA and CDR2 is FQGNSA. J gave up 1 base and V 5 bases, and 6 bases lay outside the gene matches. As processed by the authors: Reference gene primer amplification gave nucleated cell count estimates. Produced via immunoSEQ multiplex PCR; TCRdb's table is partial and in-frame only. The DNA gave D and trimming, while V, J and clone size come from that table. The table lists tens of thousands of clones, roughly 80% of them singletons, with around a sixth in the top ten. This clonotype was obtained from a man aged 60 to 75 with acute or convalescent COVID-19. Sequencing was performed on peripheral blood. The V call is TRBV7-2, the J call TRBJ2-7; 9 bases map to TRBD1. CDR3 region: CASSRPGQGSYEQYF. The CDR3 DNA follows: TGTGCCAGCAGCCGGCCGGGACAGGGATCCTACGAGCAGTACTTC.